The following is a TCR beta chain sequence with its context. The data originate from a study of cytomegalovirus exposure and HLA in healthy donors. A multiplex PCR was run with 60 Vbeta primers and 13 Jbeta primers. The data were produced by immunoSEQ multiplex PCR, yet TCRdb's version contains in-frame clones alone and is incomplete. The sample has a few hundred thousand clones, more than 60% seen once; the top ten hold roughly 0.22%. Sequences were obtained from PBMCs. This clonotype was sampled from a girl aged 2-10 years in good health and CMV-seronegative.

CDR3 bases: TGTGCCAGCAGCGGCCGGGACAGTAGCTACGAGCAGTACTTC. Translated, it gives CASSGRDSSYEQYF. V is TRBV13 and J is TRBJ2-7, with 7 positions matching TRBD1. The CDR3 contains 14 residues. J gave up 3 bases and V 5 bases, and 7 bases lay outside the gene matches. In germline, CDR1 is PRHDT, CDR2 FYEKMQ (reference sequence).